Listed below are T cell receptor beta chains from one sample, sequenced in a study of T cell responses to AZD1222 COVID-19 vaccine. Clones were read by immunoSEQ multiplex PCR, and TCRdb kept only the in-frame ones, dropping some. Seen here are 130,000 or so clones, approximately 86% observed once, and the top ten hold over 2.5%. The specimen comprised peripheral blood, sampled 28 days after the second AZD1222 dose. All receptors come from an adult who received the AZD1222 COVID-19 vaccine. CDR3s include the opening cysteine and the closing phenylalanine or tryptophan. Fields, in order: V gene, J gene, D gene, clone size, CDR3 protein, CDR3 DNA. The D gene is left open where the match is weak. Not all rows give a size; the values are once, few, many and, for expanded clones, a class.

>TRBV6-5|TRBJ1-6|TRBD1|NA
CASRRTGNSPLHF
TGTGCCAGCAGAAGGACAGGGAATTCACCCCTCCACTTT
>TRBV7-9|TRBJ1-2|TRBD1|NA
CASSPPEGTGDRWVYGYTF
TGTGCCAGCAGCCCACCCGAAGGGACAGGGGACCGCTGGGTCTATGGCTACACCTTC
>TRBV11-1|TRBJ2-7|NA|few
CASSPQAGTHSYEQYF
TGTGCCAGCAGCCCCCAGGCGGGGACACACTCCTACGAGCAGTACTTC
>TRBV9|TRBJ1-5|NA|NA
CASSVGGSSNQPQHF
TGTGCCAGCAGCGTAGGTGGCTCTAGCAATCAGCCCCAGCATTTT
>TRBV4-3|TRBJ1-1|NA|NA
CASSQNRGEGAFF
TGCGCCAGCAGCCAGAACCGGGGCGAAGGAGCTTTCTTT
>TRBV6-2/TRBV6-3|TRBJ1-1|NA|few
CASSLSQNTEAFF
TGTGCCAGCAGCCTTTCACAGAACACTGAAGCTTTCTTT
>TRBV19|TRBJ1-1|TRBD1|NA
CASSVSATGGPGEAFF
TGTGCCAGTAGTGTATCCGCGACAGGGGGGCCGGGTGAAGCTTTCTTT
>TRBV5-1|TRBJ2-2|NA|NA
CASSAATGGELFF
TGCGCCAGCAGCGCGGCAACGGGCGGGGAGCTGTTTTTT
>TRBV6-4|TRBJ2-1|NA|NA
CASSDSFGSSDEQFF
TGTGCCAGCAGTGACTCCTTCGGGTCGTCGGATGAGCAGTTCTTC
>TRBV6-4|TRBJ1-4|TRBD1|NA
CASSGDRVDNEKLFF
TGTGCCAGCAGTGGGGACAGGGTTGATAATGAAAAACTGTTTTTT
>TRBV11-3|TRBJ1-5|NA|once
CASSSDRHQPQHF
TGTGCCAGCAGCTCGGACCGACATCAGCCCCAGCATTTT
>TRBV28|TRBJ1-2|TRBD1|NA
CASTAGQGRPYGYTF
TGTGCCAGCACCGCCGGACAGGGACGTCCCTATGGCTACACCTTC
>TRBV28|TRBJ2-1|NA|NA
CASSPPRYNEQFF
TGTGCCAGCAGTCCACCTCGTTACAATGAGCAGTTCTTC
>TRBV4-3|TRBJ1-1|NA|NA
CASSQVHGLNTEAFF
TGCGCCAGCAGCCAAGTGCACGGATTGAACACTGAAGCTTTCTTT
>TRBV11-3|TRBJ2-5|NA|NA
CASSPWIGETQYF
TGTGCCAGCAGCCCATGGATAGGGGAGACCCAGTACTTC
>TRBV27|TRBJ1-4|NA|NA
CASSSRSQGEKLFF
TGTGCCAGCAGTTCCCGATCCCAAGGGGAAAAACTGTTTTTT
>TRBV6-4|TRBJ1-1|NA|NA
CASSARGIGEAFF
TGTGCCAGCAGCGCTAGGGGAATTGGTGAAGCTTTCTTT
>TRBV5-1|TRBJ1-3|NA|NA
CASSSDRLGRNTIYF
TGCGCCAGCAGCTCCGACAGACTGGGGAGAAACACCATATATTTT
>TRBV7-9|TRBJ2-7|TRBD1|NA
CASSPWGQGSYEQYF
TGTGCCAGCAGCCCCTGGGGACAGGGATCCTACGAGCAGTACTTC
>TRBV18|TRBJ2-2|NA|NA
CASSPQGSTGELFF
TGTGCCAGCTCACCGCAGGGGAGCACCGGGGAGCTGTTTTTT
>TRBV7-2|TRBJ1-3|NA|NA
CASDGRKGSGNTIYF
TGTGCCAGCGACGGCAGAAAAGGTTCTGGAAACACCATATATTTT
>TRBV7-2|TRBJ2-1|TRBD2|NA
CASRGDGGGIRNEQFF
TGTGCCAGCAGGGGAGACGGCGGGGGGATCAGGAATGAGCAGTTCTTC
>TRBV9|TRBJ2-6|NA|NA
CASSASGANVLTF
TGTGCCAGCAGCGCTTCTGGGGCCAACGTCCTGACTTTC
>TRBV4-2|TRBJ1-4|TRBD1|NA
CASSQGTGYEKLFF
TGTGCCAGCAGCCAAGGGACAGGGTATGAAAAACTGTTTTTT
>TRBV7-6|TRBJ1-4|TRBD1|NA
CASSAYDRAQKLFF
TGTGCCAGCAGCGCCTACGACAGGGCTCAAAAACTGTTTTTT
>TRBV28|TRBJ2-7|NA|NA
CASSLEYEQYF
TGTGCCAGCAGCCTCGAATACGAGCAGTACTTC
>TRBV28|TRBJ1-3|TRBD1|NA
CASSSGQGNTIYF
TGTGCCAGCAGTTCAGGACAGGGGAACACCATATATTTT
>TRBV7-2|TRBJ2-2|NA|NA
CASSLQQGNTGELFF
TGTGCCAGCAGCTTGCAACAGGGGAACACCGGGGAGCTGTTTTTT
>TRBV28|TRBJ1-2|TRBD1|NA
CASTPGQGSGYTF
TGTGCCAGCACCCCGGGACAGGGAAGTGGCTACACCTTC
>TRBV19|TRBJ1-5|NA|NA
CASSPQAISNQPQHF
TGTGCCAGTAGTCCTCAGGCTATTAGCAATCAGCCCCAGCATTTT
>TRBV7-9|TRBJ2-1|NA|NA
CASSLSRVQGSHEQFF
TGTGCCAGCAGCTTATCCCGGGTTCAGGGGTCACATGAGCAGTTCTTC
>TRBV5-4|TRBJ2-5|NA|NA
CATTPASQETQYF
TGTGCCACCACGCCAGCTTCCCAAGAGACCCAGTACTTC
>TRBV30|TRBJ1-1|NA|NA
CAFTWTPNTEAFF
TGTGCCTTCACGTGGACGCCGAACACTGAAGCTTTCTTT
>TRBV15|TRBJ1-1|NA|NA
CATSRDVLNTEAFF
TGTGCCACCAGCAGAGACGTCTTGAACACTGAAGCTTTCTTT
>TRBV4-1|TRBJ1-5|NA|NA
CASSQDLGDFNQPQHF
TGCGCCAGCAGCCAAGATCTCGGGGACTTTAATCAGCCCCAGCATTTT
>TRBV28|TRBJ1-5|TRBD1|NA
CASGAGQARTQPQHF
TGTGCCAGCGGGGCGGGACAGGCACGCACCCAGCCCCAGCATTTT
>TRBV6-1|TRBJ1-4|TRBD1|NA
CASSEPGQGALEKLFF
TGTGCCAGCAGTGAACCGGGACAGGGGGCGCTTGAAAAACTGTTTTTT
>TRBV13|TRBJ1-1|NA|NA
CASSLNMNTEAFF
TGTGCCAGCAGCTTAAATATGAACACTGAAGCTTTCTTT
>TRBV6-2/TRBV6-3|TRBJ2-7|NA|many
CASSEGTSFYEQYF
TGTGCCAGCAGTGAGGGGACTTCTTTCTACGAGCAGTACTTC
>TRBV28|TRBJ2-3|NA|NA
CAAAGGGRDTQYF
TGTGCCGCCGCGGGCGGGGGCAGGGATACGCAGTATTTT
>TRBV6-5|TRBJ2-3|TRBD1|few
CASRVSGGGTDTQYF
TGTGCCAGCAGGGTTTCAGGGGGCGGCACAGATACGCAGTATTTT
>TRBV7-8|TRBJ2-2|NA|NA
CASSLSGGNTGELFF
TGTGCCAGCAGCTTAAGTGGGGGCAACACCGGGGAGCTGTTTTTT
>TRBV27|TRBJ1-6|NA|NA
CASSPPRANSPLHF
TGTGCCAGCAGCCCCCCCCGGGCCAATTCACCCCTCCACTTT
>TRBV29-1|TRBJ1-5|NA|once
CSAGRNNQPQHF
TGCAGTGCCGGACGGAATAATCAGCCCCAGCATTTT
>TRBV19|TRBJ1-5|NA|NA
CASSVHRSNNQPQHF
TGTGCCAGTAGTGTCCACCGCAGCAACAATCAGCCCCAGCATTTT
>TRBV2|TRBJ1-5|NA|NA
CASRTRSALQPQHF
TGTGCCAGCAGAACAAGGAGCGCCTTACAGCCCCAGCATTTT
>TRBV28|TRBJ1-2|TRBD1|NA
CAGGRDRMYGYTF
TGTGCCGGGGGCCGGGACAGGATGTATGGCTACACCTTC
>TRBV12-2|TRBJ1-6|NA|NA
CASRSRAAQGRNSPLHF
TGTGCAAGTCGCTCCCGGGCGGCCCAGGGACGGAATTCACCCCTCCACTTT
>TRBV12-1|TRBJ1-1|NA|NA
CASSFGGRMNTEAFF
TGTGCCAGCAGCTTTGGAGGACGGATGAACACTGAAGCTTTCTTT
>TRBV27|TRBJ1-2|NA|once
CASSLYPRGTPTSNYGYTF
TGTGCCAGCAGTTTATACCCGAGGGGGACACCGACTTCTAACTATGGCTACACCTTC
>TRBV11-1|TRBJ2-7|NA|NA
CASSSSAGSSYEQYF
TGTGCCAGCAGCTCAAGTGCGGGGAGCTCCTACGAGCAGTACTTC
>TRBV4-1|TRBJ2-2|TRBD2|NA
CASSQPTGTSGPGELFF
TGCGCCAGCAGCCAACCTACCGGGACTAGCGGTCCCGGGGAGCTGTTTTTT
>TRBV27|TRBJ1-1|NA|NA
CASSLGAGETEAFF
TGTGCCAGCAGTTTAGGGGCGGGCGAAACTGAAGCTTTCTTT
>TRBV5-6|TRBJ1-6|NA|few
CASSSRYCSYNSPLHF
TGTGCCAGCAGCTCCCGGTACTGCTCCTATAATTCACCCCTCCACTTT
>TRBV29-1|TRBJ1-5|NA|NA
CSVEVGVNQPQHF
TGCAGCGTTGAAGTCGGTGTAAATCAGCCCCAGCATTTT
>TRBV6-1|TRBJ1-1|NA|once
CASTVDSTTEAFF
TGTGCCAGCACCGTAGACAGTACTACTGAAGCTTTCTTT
>TRBV21-1|TRBJ1-1|NA|NA
CASSKIMRQGETEAFF
TGTGCCAGCAGCAAAATAATGCGACAGGGGGAAACTGAAGCTTTCTTT
>TRBV15|TRBJ1-2|TRBD1|NA
CATSRGGQENYGYTF
TGTGCCACCAGCAGAGGAGGACAGGAGAACTATGGCTACACCTTC
>TRBV5-5|TRBJ1-2|TRBD1|NA
CASSTGTGLYGYTF
TGTGCCAGCAGTACCGGGACAGGTCTATATGGCTACACCTTC
>TRBV6-5|TRBJ1-6|NA|NA
CASSTEQNNSPLHF
TGTGCCAGCAGTACGGAACAGAATAATTCACCCCTCCACTTT